These 30 T cell receptor beta chains were sequenced from one sample in a study of EBV T-cell therapy then PD-1 blockade in nasopharyngeal carcinoma. The table came from immunoSEQ multiplex PCR; TCRdb's copy has only in-frame clones and leaves some out. The table shows 15,000 to 20,000 clones, with 80% to 85% occurring only once. These receptors have no identified antigens. Documented treatment: AdE1-LMPpoly-expanded autologous EBV-specific T-cell therapy followed by anti-PD-1 nivolumab. The sequences come from CD8+ T cells from blood, collected at day 0 from a patient whose treatment included autologous EBV-specific T cells and nivolumab. The receptors originated from a man aged 35 to 55 with nasopharyngeal carcinoma.

The chain uses TRBV7-9 and TRBJ2-3; 11 nucleotides match TRBD2. Unmatched junction bases numbered 5, after V lost 4 bases and J lost 2 bases. The CDR3 extends over 16 amino acids. The germline V gene has CDR1 SEHNR and CDR2 FQNEAQ (reference sequence). CDR3 nucleotide sequence: TGTGCCAGCAGCTCGGGACTAGCGGATCCCACAGATACGCAGTATTTT. This gives the protein CASSSGLADPTDTQYF.

The V and J genes are TRBV27 and TRBJ1-1, with D uncertain. Germline-derived CDR1 and CDR2 are MNHEY and SMNVEV (reference sequence). The CDR3 is made up of 14 amino acids. Trimming cost V 4 bases and J 0 bases, with 9 bases left between them. The CDR3 DNA follows: TGTGCCAGCAGTTCCGGCTCCTTGAACACTGAAGCTTTCTTT. Translation: CASSSGSLNTEAFF.

J is TRBJ2-2 and V is TRBV6-5; 7 nucleotides align to TRBD2. The germline gives CDR1 MNHEY, CDR2 SVGAGI. J was trimmed by 0 bases and V by 4 bases; bases with no gene match: 5. The CDR3 totals 16 residues. The CDR3 sequence is CASSWGLLANTGELFF. The CDR3 DNA sequence: TGTGCCAGCAGTTGGGGACTACTTGCGAACACCGGGGAGCTGTTTTTT.

This chain joins TRBV4-3 and TRBJ2-7, with 14 bases aligning to TRBD2. The V and J ends lost 1 base and 4 bases, in that order; junction bases with no gene match: 15. Germline CDR1 and CDR2: LGHNA and YSLEER. This CDR3 comprises 20 residues. CDR3 bases: TGCGCCAGCAGCCAAGGCTGGTTCGAGACTAGCGGGGGGGACCCTTACGAGCAGTACTTC. Amino acid sequence: CASSQGWFETSGGDPYEQYF.

The chain is built from TRBV9 and TRBJ2-1; D might be TRBD2 (6 bases). The V end lost 0 bases, the J end lost 8 bases, and 15 bases lay between the germline ends. The CDR3 is 15 residues long. Germline V gives CDR1 SGDLS, CDR2 YYNGEE. The CDR3 is CASSVGGGISDEQFF. The CDR3 coding sequence is TGTGCCAGCAGCGTAGGGGGCGGGATAAGCGATGAGCAGTTCTTC.

J is TRBJ1-5 and V is TRBV28, with D unresolved. Germline V gene lookup returns CDR1 MDHEN and CDR2 SYDVKM. This CDR3 comprises 15 residues. Trimming took 4 bases from V and 5 from J, leaving 15 bases between them. The CDR3 nucleotides are TGTGCCAGCAGTTCCCTCGAGACCCCGTATCAGCCCCAGCATTTT. Translating it yields CASSSLETPYQPQHF.

The genes are TRBV6-4 and TRBJ1-2; D is unresolved. This CDR3 has 15 residues. The V gene's germline CDR1 is MRHNA and CDR2 SNTAGT. Trimming cost V 4 bases and J 4 bases, with 16 bases left between them. The CDR3 sequence: CASSASPEGSYGYTF. CDR3 bases: TGTGCCAGCAGTGCCTCTCCGGAGGGCTCCTATGGCTACACCTTC.

J is TRBJ1-5 and V is TRBV19; D is ambiguous. Germline CDR1 LNHDA, CDR2 SQIVND (reference sequence). V lost 3 bases and J lost 2, with 5 bases in between. This CDR3 contains 13 residues. The CDR3 region is CASSMGGNQPQHF. The DNA of the CDR3 is TGTGCCAGTAGTATGGGAGGCAATCAGCCCCAGCATTTT.

The chain carries TRBV27 and TRBJ2-7; 13 positions agree with TRBD2. There are 15 residues in the CDR3. CDR1 is MNHEY and CDR2 is SMNVEV in the germline V gene (reference sequence). After removal of 2 bases from V and 4 bases from J, the junction contained 2 bases not matched to a gene. CDR3 protein: CASSLGTSGVYEQYF. CDR3 bases: TGTGCCAGCAGTTTAGGGACTAGCGGGGTTTACGAGCAGTACTTC.

The genes are TRBV13 and TRBJ1-1; 8 nucleotides match TRBD1. V lost 5 bases to trimming and J lost 3 bases; unmatched junction nucleotides: 8. CDR1 and CDR2 from the germline V gene are PRHDT and FYEKMQ (reference sequence). The CDR3 consists of 15 residues. CDR3 amino acids: CASSPRDRPHTEAFF. DNA for the CDR3: TGTGCCAGCAGCCCAAGGGACAGGCCTCACACTGAAGCTTTCTTT.

This clone was picked up one time. CDR3 loop: CASSQDSGNYEQYF. The CDR3 DNA is TGCGCCAGCAGCCAAGATTCAGGGAACTACGAGCAGTACTTC. The chain employs TRBV4-3 and TRBJ2-7; maybe TRBD1 (5 bases). The CDR3 is 14 residues long. In germline, CDR1 is LGHNA, CDR2 YSLEER. V was shortened by 0 bases and J by 3 bases, with 9 bases between the two germline ends.

V gene TRBV4-1 combines with J gene TRBJ1-1; the D gene is possibly TRBD1 (6 bases). Germline CDR1 reads MGHRA; CDR2 reads YSYEKL. V was clipped by 2 bases and J by 4 bases, with 14 bases between them. The CDR3 length is 15 residues. The CDR3: CASSQIGGAVTEAFF. CDR3 nucleotide sequence: TGCGCCAGCAGCCAAATCGGGGGCGCGGTCACTGAAGCTTTCTTT.

This rearrangement joins TRBV27 to TRBJ2-2; 7 bases agree with TRBD2. Germline trimming cut 2 bases from V and 4 bases from J; bases unmatched to any gene: 10. CDR1 is MNHEY, CDR2 SMNVEV, per germline (reference sequence). The CDR3 has 17 amino acids. Here the CDR3 DNA reads TGTGCCAGCAGTTTAGGGTTCGACGGCGGGGGCACCGGGGAGCTGTTTTTT. This translates into CASSLGFDGGGTGELFF.

The chain is built from TRBV27 and TRBJ2-1, with D perhaps matching TRBD2 (6 bases). The CDR3 covers 16 residues. Germline CDR1 is MNHEY and CDR2 is SMNVEV (reference sequence). Trimming stripped 4 bases from V and 3 bases from J, with 16 bases between. The CDR3 spells CASSSSWGEVYNEQFF. CDR3 in DNA: TGTGCCAGCAGTTCGTCGTGGGGGGAGGTCTACAATGAGCAGTTCTTC.

The chain is built from TRBV4-3 and TRBJ2-1; 9 bases line up with TRBD2. This CDR3 has 18 residues. CDR1 and CDR2 (germline): LGHNA, YSLEER. V gave up 3 bases and J gave up 4 bases; unmatched junction bases: 13. The CDR3 loop is CASSHQTSLAGRYNEQFF. The CDR3 DNA reads as TGCGCCAGCAGCCACCAAACTTCCCTAGCGGGGAGGTACAATGAGCAGTTCTTC.

The V call is TRBV3-1 (or the pseudogene TRBV3-2), the J call TRBJ1-4; the match to TRBD1 covers 7 bases. The CDR3 covers 16 residues. Germline CDR1 LGHDT, CDR2 YNNKEL (reference sequence). Trimming cost V 3 bases and J 6 bases; bases outside gene matches: 10. CDR3 coding DNA: TGTGCCAGCAGCCATGTACTTCGGGACAGTCATGAAAAACTGTTTTTT. Translation: CASSHVLRDSHEKLFF.

The rearrangement joins TRBV10-3 to TRBJ2-3; D assignment may be TRBD1 or TRBD2 (5 bases each). Germline V gene lookup returns CDR1 ENHRY and CDR2 SYGVKD. The CDR3 is 15 amino acids. Trimming took off 0 bases at V and 1 base at J, with 8 bases between the two ends. As DNA, the CDR3 is TGTGCCATCAGTGAGTCGGGGCGGGGCACAGATACGCAGTATTTT. It specifies CAISESGRGTDTQYF.

The chain uses TRBV27 and TRBJ2-1; D is unclear. The germline V gene encodes CDR1 MNHEY and CDR2 SMNVEV (reference sequence). The V gene lost 6 bases and the J gene lost 0 bases, with 9 bases spanning the gap. The CDR3 is 14 residues long. Here the CDR3 DNA reads TGTGCCAGCAGAAGGGTCGGCTCCTACAATGAGCAGTTCTTC. It is translated as CASRRVGSYNEQFF.

The V and J genes are TRBV2 and TRBJ2-2, with 11 bases matching TRBD2. The CDR3 has 16 residues. The germline CDR1 and CDR2 sequences are SNHLY and FYNNEI. The J segment lost 5 bases and the V segment lost 4 bases, leaving 6 bases of the junction unmatched. The CDR3 DNA reads TGTGCCAGCAGTGCCATAGCGGGGGGGCATACCGGGGAGCTGTTTTTT. Encoded protein: CASSAIAGGHTGELFF.

V is TRBV7-6 and J is TRBJ1-1; tentatively, D is TRBD1 (5 bases). The CDR3 is made up of 15 amino acids. The germline gives CDR1 SGHVS, CDR2 FNYEAQ. V gave up 5 bases and J gave up 6 bases, with 19 bases separating them. Here the CDR3 reads CASSPTTGGDAEAFF. Written as DNA, the CDR3 is TGTGCCAGCAGCCCCACTACCGGGGGGGACGCTGAAGCTTTCTTT.

V usage is TRBV7-3 and J usage is TRBJ1-5; D remains ambiguous. V was clipped by 2 bases and J by 7 bases, with 9 bases between them. CDR1 SGHTA and CDR2 FQGTGA come from the germline V gene. This CDR3 has 13 amino acids. The CDR3 sequence: CASSLSRGQPQHF. For the CDR3, the DNA is TGTGCCAGCAGCTTATCACGCGGACAGCCCCAGCATTTT.

This clone was detected only once. This chain uses TRBV5-1 with TRBJ2-3; the D gene could be TRBD1 or TRBD2 (6 bases each). The length of the CDR3 is 15 residues. Trimming removed 0 bases at V and 3 bases at J, with 11 bases between. The germline V gene has CDR1 SGHRS and CDR2 YFSETQ. CDR3 in DNA: TGCGCCAGCAGCTTGGAGGGGGGCCTAACAGATACGCAGTATTTT. As protein: CASSLEGGLTDTQYF.

The chain uses TRBV5-8 and TRBJ2-1, with TRBD1 identical over 11 bases. Germline CDR1 and CDR2: SGHTS and YDEGEE. With V trimmed by 2 bases and J by 3 bases, 4 bases remained unmatched. The CDR3 totals 16 residues. CDR3 residues: CASSFPGQGVYNEQFF. CDR3 nucleotides: TGTGCCAGCAGCTTCCCGGGACAGGGGGTCTACAATGAGCAGTTCTTC.

This sequence joins TRBV5-1 and TRBJ2-1; TRBD2 matches 13 bases. The CDR3 contains 16 residues. Germline values: CDR1 SGHRS, CDR2 YFSETQ. Losses at the gene ends were 4 bases for V and 9 bases for J; bases not matched to a gene: 10. The CDR3 nucleotides are TGCGCCAGCAGCCATCCTACTAGCGGGGGGGCCACTGAGCAGTTCTTC. It yields the protein CASSHPTSGGATEQFF.

This chain joins TRBV7-9 and TRBJ2-3; D may be TRBD1 or TRBD2 (7 bases each). Germline V gives CDR1 SEHNR, CDR2 FQNEAQ (reference sequence). The CDR3 is 13 amino acids. Deletions cut 7 bases from V and 11 bases from J, with 19 bases between. The CDR3, as DNA: TGTGCCAGCACCCCAGGGGGACTACAGAGGCAGTATTTT. This codes for CASTPGGLQRQYF.

The CDR3 loop reads CASGTNTEAFF. CDR3 bases: TGTGCTAGTGGCACGAACACTGAAGCTTTCTTT. The chain carries TRBV12-5 and TRBJ1-1; no reliable D call. V gave up 6 bases and J gave up 1 base, with 3 bases separating them. This CDR3 region has 11 residues. Looked up from germline, CDR1 is LGHNT and CDR2 is FRNRAP.

J is TRBJ2-7 and V is TRBV7-6, with no clear D. The CDR3 has 13 amino acids. Per germline, CDR1 SGHVS and CDR2 FNYEAQ. Trimming removed 1 base at V and 2 bases at J, with 6 bases between. The CDR3 protein is CASSLEYAYEQYF. Written as DNA, the CDR3 is TGTGCCAGCAGCTTAGAGTATGCCTACGAGCAGTACTTC.

The chain joins TRBV15 to TRBJ1-6, with a weak D call TRBD1 (6 bases). Trimming removed 3 bases at V and 1 base at J, with 13 bases between. The CDR3 has 17 residues. CDR1 and CDR2 from the germline V gene are LNHNV and YYDKDF (reference sequence). The CDR3 loop reads CATSRFKQGSYNSPLHF. Written as DNA, the CDR3 is TGTGCCACCAGCAGGTTCAAACAGGGTTCCTATAATTCACCCCTCCACTTT.

The chain has TRBV9 and TRBJ2-2; the match to TRBD2 covers 8 bases. With 4 bases clipped from V and 5 bases from J, the junction kept 7 bases outside the gene matches. Germline V gene lookup returns CDR1 SGDLS and CDR2 YYNGEE. This CDR3 is built from 15 residues. CDR3 sequence: CASSRLGGGTGELFF. Written as DNA, the CDR3 is TGTGCCAGCAGCCGTCTGGGCGGGGGGACCGGGGAGCTGTTTTTT. The full variable domain, its missing parts supplied by reference TRBV9 and TRBJ2-2, is DSGVTQTPKHLITATGQRVTLRCSPRSGDLSVYWYQQSLDQGLQFLIQYYNGEERAKGNILERFSAQQFPDLHSELNLSSLELGDSALYFCASSRLGGGTGELFFGEGSRLTVL.

For this clone: Because it lacks the conserved phenylalanine or tryptophan at the end, this CDR3 is likely a read error. The V call is TRBV28, the J call TRBJ2-7; no clear D gene. In germline, CDR1 is MDHEN, CDR2 SYDVKM. The CDR3 has 12 amino acids. V was trimmed by 3 bases and J by 2 bases, leaving 5 bases between them. CDR3 nucleotides: TGTGCCAGCAGTTTTGGGACCTACGAGCAGTACCTC. Translated, it gives CASSFGTYEQYL.